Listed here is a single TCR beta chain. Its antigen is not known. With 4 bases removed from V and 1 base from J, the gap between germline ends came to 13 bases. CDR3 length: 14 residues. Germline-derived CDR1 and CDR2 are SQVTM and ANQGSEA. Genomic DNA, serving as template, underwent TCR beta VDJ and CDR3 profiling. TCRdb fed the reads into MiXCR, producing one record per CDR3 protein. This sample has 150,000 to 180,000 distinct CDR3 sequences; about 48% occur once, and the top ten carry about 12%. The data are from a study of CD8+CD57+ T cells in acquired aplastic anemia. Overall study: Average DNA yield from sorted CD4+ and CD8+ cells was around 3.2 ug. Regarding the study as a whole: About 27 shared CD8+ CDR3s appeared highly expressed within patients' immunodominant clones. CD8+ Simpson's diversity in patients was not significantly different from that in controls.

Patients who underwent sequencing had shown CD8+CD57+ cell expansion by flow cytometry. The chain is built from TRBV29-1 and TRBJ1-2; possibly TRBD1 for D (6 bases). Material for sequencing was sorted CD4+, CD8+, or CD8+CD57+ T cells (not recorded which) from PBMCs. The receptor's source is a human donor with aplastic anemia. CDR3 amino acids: CSVGPGQRNYGYTF. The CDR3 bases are TGCAGCGTTGGGCCTGGACAGCGTAACTATGGCTACACCTTC.